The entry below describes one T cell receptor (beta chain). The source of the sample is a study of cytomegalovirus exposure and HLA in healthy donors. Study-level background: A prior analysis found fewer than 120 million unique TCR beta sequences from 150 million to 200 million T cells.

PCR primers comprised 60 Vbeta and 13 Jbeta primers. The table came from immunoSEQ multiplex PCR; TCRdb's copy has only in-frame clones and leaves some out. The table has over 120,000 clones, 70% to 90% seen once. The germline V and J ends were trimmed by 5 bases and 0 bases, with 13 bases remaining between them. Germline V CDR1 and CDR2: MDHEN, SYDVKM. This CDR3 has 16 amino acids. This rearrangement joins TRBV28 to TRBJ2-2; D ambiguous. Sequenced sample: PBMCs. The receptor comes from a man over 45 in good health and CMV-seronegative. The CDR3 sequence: CASSRDLTANTGELFF. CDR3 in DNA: TGTGCCAGCAGTCGAGATCTAACCGCGAACACCGGGGAGCTGTTTTTT.